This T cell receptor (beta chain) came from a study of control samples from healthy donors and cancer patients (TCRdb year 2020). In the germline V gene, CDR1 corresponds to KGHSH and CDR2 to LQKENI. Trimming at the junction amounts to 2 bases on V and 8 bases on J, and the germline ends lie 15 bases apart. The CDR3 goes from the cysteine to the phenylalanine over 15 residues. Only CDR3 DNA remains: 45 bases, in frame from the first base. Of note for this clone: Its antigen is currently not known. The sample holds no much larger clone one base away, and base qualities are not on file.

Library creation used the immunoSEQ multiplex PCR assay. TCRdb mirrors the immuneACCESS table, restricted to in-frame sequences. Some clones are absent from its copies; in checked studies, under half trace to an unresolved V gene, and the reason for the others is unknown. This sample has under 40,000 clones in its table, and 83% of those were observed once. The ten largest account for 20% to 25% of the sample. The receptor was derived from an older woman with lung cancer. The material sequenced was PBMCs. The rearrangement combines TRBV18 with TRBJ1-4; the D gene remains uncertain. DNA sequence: TGTGCCAGCTCACCATCCACAGAAATGAGGGAAAAACTGTTTTTT. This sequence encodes CASSPSTEMREKLFF.